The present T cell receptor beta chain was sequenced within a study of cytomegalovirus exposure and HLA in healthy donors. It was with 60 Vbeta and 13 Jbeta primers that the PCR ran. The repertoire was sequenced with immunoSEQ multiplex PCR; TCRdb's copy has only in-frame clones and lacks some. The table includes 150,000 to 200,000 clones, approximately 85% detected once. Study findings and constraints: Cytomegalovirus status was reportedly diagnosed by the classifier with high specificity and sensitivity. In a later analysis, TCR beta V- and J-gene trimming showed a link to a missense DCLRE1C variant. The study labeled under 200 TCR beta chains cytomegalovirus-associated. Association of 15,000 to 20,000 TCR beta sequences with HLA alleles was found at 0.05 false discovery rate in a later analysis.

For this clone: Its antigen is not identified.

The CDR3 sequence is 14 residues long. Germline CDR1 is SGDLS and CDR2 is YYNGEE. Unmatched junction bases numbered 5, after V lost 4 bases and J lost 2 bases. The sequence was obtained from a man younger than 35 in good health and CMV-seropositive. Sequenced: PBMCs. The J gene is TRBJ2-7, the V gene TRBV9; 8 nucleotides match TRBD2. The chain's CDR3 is CASSPGGAPYEQYF. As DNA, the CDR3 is TGTGCCAGCAGCCCCGGGGGGGCCCCCTACGAGCAGTACTTC. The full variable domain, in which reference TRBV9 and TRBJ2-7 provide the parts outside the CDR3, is DSGVTQTPKHLITATGQRVTLRCSPRSGDLSVYWYQQSLDQGLQFLIQYYNGEERAKGNILERFSAQQFPDLHSELNLSSLELGDSALYFCASSPGGAPYEQYFGPGTRLTVT.